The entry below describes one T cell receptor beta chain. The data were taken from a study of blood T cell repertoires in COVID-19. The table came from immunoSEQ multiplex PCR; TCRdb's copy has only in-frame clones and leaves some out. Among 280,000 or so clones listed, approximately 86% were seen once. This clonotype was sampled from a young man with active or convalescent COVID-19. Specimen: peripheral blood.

The CDR3 nucleotides are TGTGCCATCAGGGAGGGCTCCGGGGCAGGGGATCGCGGAGATACGCAGTATTTT. Translating gives CAIREGSGAGDRGDTQYF. The rearrangement links TRBV10-3 to TRBJ2-3; TRBD1 or TRBD2 may be the D gene (6 bases each). V was trimmed by 6 bases and J by 5 bases, leaving 27 bases between them. Germline CDR1 and CDR2: ENHRY and SYGVKD. The CDR3 totals 18 residues.